The next 19 T cell receptor beta chains were all read from a single sample in a study of CXCR3-negative and CXCR3-positive naive CD8 T cells. The study made its TRB cDNA libraries by 5' RACE, adding UMI labels. TCRdb reprocessed the 5' RACE reads, with one entry per CDR3 protein and no DNA. This sample's clone table lists about 38,000 distinct CDR3 sequences. The material sequenced was memory CD8+ T cells from blood. Source of these receptors: a human donor in good health. Some clones in this sample may be carry-over from other donors' samples.

This chain links TRBV5-6 with TRBJ2-2. CDR3 size: 16 residues. Per the germline V gene, CDR1 is SGHDT and CDR2 is YYEEEE. The CDR3 region is CASSLRASEGTGELFF.

This rearrangement joins TRBV6-4 to TRBJ1-1. This CDR3 spans 11 amino acids. CDR1 is MRHNA and CDR2 is SNTAGT in the germline V gene. This CDR3 reads CASVEGGEAFF.

V usage is TRBV13 and J usage is TRBJ2-7; the D gene TCRdb calls, TRBD1, cannot be checked with no DNA. There are 13 residues in the CDR3. Germline V lookup: CDR1 PRHDT, CDR2 FYEKMQ (reference sequence). The CDR3: CASSWGALPEQYF.

The chain joins TRBV18 to TRBJ1-6; with no DNA, the TCRdb D assignment of TRBD1 cannot be verified. This CDR3 has 18 residues. Looked up from germline, CDR1 is KGHSH and CDR2 is LQKENI. The CDR3 sequence is CASSPLGQGNGGNSPLHF.

This clonotype is deemed medium-sized by its frequency. This rearrangement joins TRBV6-2 or TRBV6-3 to TRBJ2-3; as DNA is missing, the TRBD1 call by TCRdb cannot be tested. The CDR3 is 15 amino acids. Germline CDR1 reads MNHEY; CDR2 reads SVGEGT. The CDR3 region is CASSHLPDSTDTQYF.

The chain is built from TRBV20-1 and TRBJ1-2; TCRdb indicates TRBD1, and absent DNA this call remains unverified. The CDR3 extends over 13 amino acids. CDR1 DFQATT and CDR2 SNEGSKA come from the germline V gene (reference sequence). Here the CDR3 reads CSHRGSHVDGYTF.

The chain combines TRBV20-1 with TRBJ2-4; absent DNA, TCRdb's TRBD1 call cannot be checked. The CDR3 is 15 residues long. The V gene's germline CDR1 is DFQATT and CDR2 SNEGSKA (reference sequence). CDR3 region: CSARERWTGRNIQYF.

The chain employs TRBV7-9 and TRBJ2-2; TCRdb returns TRBD2, unconfirmable since there is no DNA. Germline CDR1 and CDR2: SEHNR and FQNEAQ (reference sequence). The CDR3 has 20 residues. The CDR3 reads CASSSALGGRNGPNTGELFF.

The V call is TRBV28, the J call TRBJ2-7; TCRdb lists TRBD1, though no DNA is available to test this call. CDR1 MDHEN and CDR2 SYDVKM come from the germline V gene. The CDR3 sequence is 14 residues long. This CDR3 reads CASSLQRRVYEQYF. The whole variable domain, filled in from reference TRBV28 and TRBJ2-7, reads DVKVTQSSRYLVKRTGEKVFLECVQDMDHENMFWYRQDPGLGLRLIYFSYDVKMKEKGDIPEGYSVSREKKERFSLILESASTNQTSMYLCASSLQRRVYEQYFGPGTRLTVT.

The chain is built from TRBV6-4 and TRBJ2-2. The CDR3 consists of 15 residues. CDR1 MRHNA and CDR2 SNTAGT come from the germline V gene. This CDR3 is CASSTNDGNTGELFF.

The rearrangement links TRBV4-1 to TRBJ2-3; TCRdb's assignment of TRBD2 cannot be checked, as there is no DNA. The CDR3 is 18 amino acids. The germline gives CDR1 MGHRA, CDR2 YSYEKL. The CDR3 sequence: CASSQDPSGGLLGDTQYF.

The chain employs TRBV29-1 and TRBJ2-5. Germline lookup yields CDR1 SQVTM and CDR2 ANQGSEA. The CDR3 sequence is 12 residues long. CDR3 region: CSVEFGEETQYF.

CDR3: CASSQDGRNTEAFF. This chain uses TRBV4-3 with TRBJ1-1. Germline V CDR1 and CDR2: LGHNA, YSLEER. The CDR3 spans 14 residues.

The chain carries TRBV28 and TRBJ2-7; the D gene TCRdb calls, TRBD1, cannot be checked with no DNA. CDR3 length: 14 amino acids. CDR1 and CDR2 (germline): MDHEN, SYDVKM. CDR3 protein: CATLFRGPSYEQYF.

According to its frequency, this clonotype is medium-sized. The chain couples TRBV20-1 to TRBJ2-5. The CDR3 is 15 residues long. Germline V lookup: CDR1 DFQATT, CDR2 SNEGSKA (reference sequence). CDR3 residues: CSARDIRTEQETQYF.

The rearrangement uses TRBV12-3 or TRBV12-4 and TRBJ2-7. CDR3 size: 15 residues. The CDR3 region is CASSSLNRYTDEQYF.

The chain is built from TRBV21-1 and TRBJ1-4; TCRdb reports TRBD1, a call that lacks DNA to check it against. TRBV21-1 is a known pseudogene. The CDR3 has 16 residues. The chain's CDR3 is CASSNSSGTGHEKLFF.

The CDR3: CASSSWDEYEQYF. The chain combines TRBV3-1 with TRBJ2-7; TCRdb lists TRBD1, though no DNA is available to test this call. CDR1 and CDR2 (germline): LGHDT, YNNKEL (reference sequence). The CDR3 length is 13 residues.

This sequence joins TRBV11-2 and TRBJ2-2; TCRdb designates TRBD1, a call that cannot be tested without DNA. The CDR3 extends over 16 amino acids. Germline CDR1 reads SGHAT; CDR2 reads FQNNGV. The CDR3 region is CASSLVGTGTTGELFF.